Sequencing of this T cell receptor (beta chain) was carried out in a study of T cell responses to AZD1222 COVID-19 vaccine. The protocol was immunoSEQ multiplex PCR, while the TCRdb copy is restricted to in-frame clones and leaves out a portion. The table records some 180,000 clones, approximately 92% of them present only once. Remarks on this clone: Within the sample, other DNA sequences also encode this same CDR3.

Germline CDR1 reads SGHTA; CDR2 reads FQGNSA. This CDR3 comprises 15 residues. Trimming cost V 1 base and J 3 bases, with 7 bases left between them. The material sequenced was peripheral blood, taken on day 0 of AZD1222 vaccination. This receptor was obtained from an adult in good health. The gene calls are TRBV7-2 and TRBJ1-6; D perhaps matches TRBD1 (5 bases). CDR3 region: CASSLGGVYNSPLHF. Here the CDR3 DNA reads TGTGCCAGCAGCTTAGGAGGGGTCTATAATTCACCCCTCCACTTT.